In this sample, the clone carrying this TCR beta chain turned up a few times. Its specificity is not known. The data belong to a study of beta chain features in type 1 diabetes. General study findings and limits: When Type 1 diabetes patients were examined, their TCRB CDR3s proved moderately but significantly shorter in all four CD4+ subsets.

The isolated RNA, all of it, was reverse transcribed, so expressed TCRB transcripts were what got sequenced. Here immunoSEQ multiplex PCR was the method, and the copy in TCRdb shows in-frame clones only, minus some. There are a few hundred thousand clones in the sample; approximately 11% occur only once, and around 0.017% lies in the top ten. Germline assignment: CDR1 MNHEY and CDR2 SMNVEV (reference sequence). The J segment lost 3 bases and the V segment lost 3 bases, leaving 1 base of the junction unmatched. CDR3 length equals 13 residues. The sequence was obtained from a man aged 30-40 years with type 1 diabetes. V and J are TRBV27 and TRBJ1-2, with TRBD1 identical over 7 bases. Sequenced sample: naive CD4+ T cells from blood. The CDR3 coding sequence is TGTGCCAGCAGTTTCACAGGGGACTATGGCTACACCTTC. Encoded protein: CASSFTGDYGYTF.